This T cell receptor beta chain was sequenced for a study of OX40 agonist ivuxolimab in advanced cancers. For the wider study: Ivuxolimab was an agonistic, fully human IgG2 monoclonal antibody directed against OX40 (CD134), a costimulatory receptor. Of the approximately 50 patients in dose escalation, some 20 had hepatocellular carcinoma, roughly 15 had melanoma, 9 had renal cell carcinoma and 9 had head and neck cancer. Patients were allowed to have had prior anti-PD-1, anti-PD-L1 or anti-CTLA-4 therapy, and 30% to 40% of the dose-escalation patients had previously received checkpoint inhibitors. In the dose-escalation cohort, 82.7% of patients were male, and the mean age was roughly 60 years, with a range of about 23 to 90. The paper describes the monotherapy dose-escalation part (N of about 47 patients) of the phase I trial of ivuxolimab. Intravenous ivuxolimab was administered to patients every 2 weeks at six dose levels: 0.01, 0.1, 0.3, 1.5, 3 and 10 mg/kg. The point of sequencing TCRbeta in the periphery was to test whether ivuxolimab changed TCR sequence diversity and drove clonal T-cell expansion. Partial responses occurred in three dose-escalation patients, of whom one had hepatocellular carcinoma and two had cutaneous melanoma.

What the work shows at the level of the full study, not this receptor alone: The antigen specificity of the peripheral T cells that underwent clonal expansion was not determined. Low levels of normalized T-cell clonal expansion were also seen in some nonresponding patients. In the 0.1-3.0 mg/kg groups, partial responders were among the patients with the lowest normalized peripheral clonal expansion, particularly in CD8+ T cells. On average, CD8+ T cells showed more expanded clones than CD4+ T cells after ivuxolimab. At doses from 0.1 to 3.0 mg/kg, clonal expansion was seen in both CD4+ and CD8+ blood T cells between baseline and week 6.

Concerning this clone itself: The target of this receptor is not known. Per-base quality was not reported, and no clone a single base away is much larger than it.

To sequence the TCRbeta CDR3 region, genomic DNA was isolated from the sorted cells. The immunoSEQ Assay was used for sequencing of TCRbeta CDR3 regions. TCRdb obtained this table from immuneACCESS and retained in-frame rearrangements with V and J assigned. These tables miss some clones; where compared with another copy, unresolved V genes account for less than half of the shortfall, and the remainder is unexplained. Across this sample there are 8,000 to 10,000 clones, with around 92% seen only once. Clones ranked in the top ten supply 9.5% to 15% of the sample. Trimming takes 4 bases off V and 2 bases off J; junction bases not matched to a gene: 5. Spanning cysteine to phenylalanine, the CDR3 consists of 15 amino acids. Left in the record is the CDR3 DNA by itself, 45 bases read in frame from the first base. Reading the germline V gene gives CDR1 SGHTA and CDR2 FQGNSA. The trial excluded patients who had a history of autoimmune disease or were on systemic immunosuppression. In every dose cohort, peripheral blood was drawn for TCR sequencing at baseline, cycle 4 day 1, and cycle 7 day 1. The samples were taken from a phase I, first-in-human, multicenter, open-label dose-escalation trial of ivuxolimab. Adults with locally advanced or metastatic melanoma, renal cell carcinoma, hepatocellular carcinoma or head and neck squamous cell carcinoma were enrolled in the trial. Before TCR sequencing, CD4+ and CD8+ T cells were separately sorted from peripheral blood.

The receptor was derived from an adult with an advanced solid tumor such as melanoma, head and neck, liver or kidney cancer. The chain is encoded by TRBV7-2 joined to TRBJ2-1; 7 junctional bases match TRBD2. The sample in question was CD4+ or CD8+ T cells sorted from blood, obtained in a trial of the OX40 agonist ivuxolimab. In nucleotide form, the sequence is TGTGCCAGCAGCTCCCAGACTAGCACCTACAATGAGCAGTTCTTC. Translation gives CASSSQTSTYNEQFF.